The 18 T cell receptor beta chains below come from one sample, sequenced in a study of neurological immune-mediated disorders (dated by TCRdb to the late 2010s). The time point label corresponds to: longitudinal time-point 1 (baseline). Libraries were prepared through 5' RACE. TCRdb records Illumina HiSeq 2500 as the sequencer. TCRdb ran its own pipeline on the public reads, namely fastp trimming at Q25 and MiXCR clone calling, and kept in-frame beta chains. Every distinct CDR3 protein forms one entry, paired with its most common genes and DNA. The sample contains approximately 70,000 distinct CDR3 sequences, about 9.4% of them found a single time. The ten largest account for more than 9% of the sample. Sequencing input: PBMCs. All receptors come from a man aged 25-45 years in good health.

In this sample, this clonotype turned up many times. The V gene is TRBV29-1, the J gene TRBJ2-3, with D possibly matching TRBD2 (5 bases). Trimming removed 4 bases at V and 2 bases at J, with 10 bases between. This CDR3 is built from 13 residues. The germline V gene encodes CDR1 SQVTM and CDR2 ANQGSEA. The CDR3 here is CSVARVPTDTQYF. The CDR3 DNA follows: TGCAGCGTTGCGAGGGTGCCCACAGATACGCAGTATTTT.

This rearrangement joins TRBV2 to TRBJ1-2; D is perhaps TRBD1 (6 bases). The CDR3 has 13 amino acids. V lost 6 bases, J lost 4 bases, and 12 bases lay in between. Germline V gives CDR1 SNHLY, CDR2 FYNNEI. The CDR3 nucleotides are TGTGCCAGCAGGAACAGGGTTGGCTATGGCTACACCTTC. Encoded protein: CASRNRVGYGYTF.

This clonotype was counted between two and nine times. The chain has TRBV4-2 and TRBJ2-7, with 8 bases that match TRBD2. The CDR3 totals 16 residues. V gave up 4 bases and J gave up 9 bases; unmatched junction bases: 17. The germline gives CDR1 LGHNA, CDR2 YNFKEQ. CDR3 residues: CASSLAQRESVAVQYF. DNA of the CDR3: TGTGCCAGCAGCCTAGCTCAGCGGGAGTCTGTAGCTGTGCAGTACTTC.

This clonotype was detected ten times or more. J is TRBJ1-1 and V is TRBV5-1; 9 nucleotides agree with TRBD1. Germline V gene data show CDR1 as SGHRS and CDR2 as YFSETQ. This CDR3 is built from 15 residues. After removal of 6 bases from V and 3 bases from J, the junction contained 9 bases not matched to a gene. The CDR3 protein is CASKRDRAAYTEAFF. The CDR3 DNA reads as TGCGCCAGCAAGAGGGACAGGGCGGCCTACACTGAAGCTTTCTTT.

This clonotype was counted many times. This rearrangement joins TRBV7-3 to TRBJ2-1, with 10 bases matching TRBD2. CDR3 length: 16 residues. CDR1 is SGHTA, CDR2 FQGTGA, per germline. The junction had 6 bases not matched to a gene; V was cut back by 5 bases and J by 2 bases. The CDR3 region is CASSILAGGPYNEQFF. CDR3 coding DNA: TGTGCCAGCAGCATCTTAGCGGGAGGCCCCTACAATGAGCAGTTCTTC.

The table lists this clonotype with a count of one. This may arise from a read error, as a much more abundant clone is one base away. The chain recombines TRBV5-1 with TRBJ1-2; D uncertain. V lost 0 bases and J 8 bases, leaving 8 bases between the germline ends. Germline loops: CDR1 SGHRS, CDR2 YFSETQ. The CDR3 is 12 residues long. The CDR3 DNA reads as TGCGCCAGCAGCTTGGCTAGGTCCGGCTACACCTTC. It translates to CASSLARSGYTF.

This clonotype came up many times. The rearrangement uses TRBV7-2 and TRBJ2-7; 7 nucleotides agree with TRBD1. Germline loops: CDR1 SGHTA, CDR2 FQGNSA. Trimming at V came to 2 bases and at J to 0 bases, leaving 13 bases not matched to a gene. This CDR3 is 18 amino acids long. Here the CDR3 DNA reads TGTGCCAGCAGCTTACGGGGACCCGGGACAGCCCCCTCCTACGAGCAGTACTTC. Its protein product is CASSLRGPGTAPSYEQYF.

This clonotype has a count of ten or more. This sequence joins TRBV12-3 or TRBV12-4 and TRBJ2-1; TRBD2 matches at 9 bases. V lost 7 bases to trimming and J lost 1 base; unmatched junction nucleotides: 5. The CDR3 sequence is 15 residues long. This CDR3 is CASTTSGRSYNEQFF. The CDR3 DNA reads TGTGCCAGCACAACAAGCGGGAGGTCCTACAATGAGCAGTTCTTC.

The rearrangement links TRBV12-3 or TRBV12-4 to TRBJ2-7, with 7 bases lining up with TRBD2. J lost 1 base, V lost 5 bases, and 8 bases had no gene match. CDR3 length: 15 residues. CDR3 in DNA: TGTGCCAGCAGTCACCGCAGCGGGGTTTCCTACGAGCAGTACTTC. This encodes CASSHRSGVSYEQYF.

This clonotype was observed many times. The rearrangement joins TRBV27 to TRBJ1-1; TRBD1 is a possible D gene (5 bases). CDR1 and CDR2 from the germline V gene are MNHEY and SMNVEV (reference sequence). The CDR3 totals 14 residues. The V end was cut by 2 bases, the J end by 3 bases, with 10 bases between. The CDR3 sequence is CASSLMGDYTEAFF. Written as DNA, the CDR3 is TGTGCCAGCAGTTTAATGGGGGATTACACTGAAGCTTTCTTT.

This clonotype was detected many times. V gene TRBV7-7 combines with J gene TRBJ2-1; a possible D gene is TRBD2 (6 bases). Trimming stripped 1 base from V and 1 base from J, with 11 bases between. Germline values: CDR1 SSHAT, CDR2 FNYEAQ (reference sequence). This CDR3 comprises 16 residues. CDR3 loop: CASSLVPGVSYNEQFF. The CDR3 bases are TGTGCCAGCAGCTTAGTGCCGGGAGTATCCTACAATGAGCAGTTCTTC.

Ten or more counts support this clonotype. V gene TRBV7-9 combines with J gene TRBJ1-1; possibly TRBD1 for D (5 bases). CDR3 size: 16 residues. Germline-derived CDR1 and CDR2 are SEHNR and FQNEAQ (reference sequence). Trimming removed 2 bases at V and 1 base at J, with 14 bases between. The CDR3 protein is CASSLWAQDRNTEAFF. The CDR3 DNA sequence: TGTGCCAGCAGCTTATGGGCACAAGACAGGAACACTGAAGCTTTCTTT.

This rearrangement joins TRBV29-1 to TRBJ2-2; D is possibly TRBD1 (6 bases). The CDR3 contains 13 residues. The V and J ends lost 7 bases and 4 bases respectively, with 13 bases between them. Germline V gene lookup returns CDR1 SQVTM and CDR2 ANQGSEA. The CDR3 reads CSAWWGLTGELFF. For the CDR3, the DNA is TGCAGCGCTTGGTGGGGGCTCACCGGGGAGCTGTTTTTT.

This clonotype was detected many times. The chain combines TRBV4-1 with TRBJ2-1, with TRBD2 matching over 7 bases. Germline lookup yields CDR1 MGHRA and CDR2 YSYEKL. The J segment lost 6 bases and the V segment lost 5 bases, leaving 10 bases of the junction unmatched. The CDR3 extends over 15 amino acids. Written as DNA, the CDR3 is TGCGCCAGCAGCTCCGGGAGGATCTCCCTCAATGAGCAGTTCTTC. Residues: CASSSGRISLNEQFF.

This clonotype was counted many times. The chain employs TRBV4-2 and TRBJ1-5; 9 bases are a match to TRBD1. The J segment lost 5 bases and the V segment lost 0 bases, leaving 8 bases of the junction unmatched. Germline values: CDR1 LGHNA, CDR2 YNFKEQ. The CDR3 covers 17 residues. The CDR3 DNA reads as TGTGCCAGCAGCCAAGAGGGCCCGCGGACAGGGGATCAGCCCCAGCATTTT. It translates to CASSQEGPRTGDQPQHF.

This clonotype was recorded at least ten times. V is TRBV10-3 and J is TRBJ2-1; D uncertain. The germline CDR1 and CDR2 sequences are ENHRY and SYGVKD. This CDR3 has 11 amino acids. Trimming removed 0 bases from V and 10 bases from J, with 4 bases in between. CDR3: CAISESREQFF. The CDR3 DNA is TGTGCCATCAGTGAGTCGAGGGAGCAGTTCTTC.

CDR3 sequence reads: CSARPGGGGETQYF. Written as DNA, the CDR3 is TGCAGTGCACGCCCGGGGGGGGGGGGAGAGACCCAGTACTTC. This rearrangement joins TRBV20-1 to TRBJ2-5; 8 bases match TRBD2. Losses at the gene ends were 6 bases for V and 4 bases for J; bases not matched to a gene: 10. Germline V gene sequence: CDR1 DFQATT, CDR2 SNEGSKA (reference sequence). The CDR3 runs to 14 residues.

This clonotype was detected ten times or more. CDR3: CASSLGGASGNEQFF. CDR3 nucleotide sequence: TGTGCCAGCAGCCTCGGTGGGGCTAGCGGCAATGAGCAGTTCTTC. The V call is TRBV11-2, the J call TRBJ2-1; the match to TRBD2 covers 7 bases. This CDR3 spans 15 amino acids. CDR1 SGHAT and CDR2 FQNNGV come from the germline V gene. The V gene end was trimmed by 5 bases and the J gene end by 6 bases; junction bases not matched to a gene: 10.